This is a list of T cell receptor beta chains from one sample in a study of blood T cells in healthy people across ages. TCRdb reprocessed the 5' RACE reads via MiXCR and lists one record per CDR3 protein. Of some 900,000 distinct CDR3 sequences in the sample, under 50% are singletons; the top ten hold roughly 12%. The sequencing sample was made of blood. The receptor set was obtained from a man aged 25-40 years in good health. The conserved cysteine and the conserved F or W are not part of the CDR3 here.

v_call	j_call	cdr3_aa
TRBV7-2	TRBJ2-7	ASSFPGISYEQY
TRBV6-8	TRBJ2-3	ASSSVGGQGSTDTQY
TRBV12-3/TRBV12-4	TRBJ2-1	ASSFQGRANEQF
TRBV4-1	TRBJ1-5	ASSQVTRGSQPQH
TRBV7-3	TRBJ2-2	ASSSDGFAGELF
TRBV9	TRBJ2-1	ASSADRGRHSYNEQF
TRBV7-3	TRBJ2-1	ASSLGDHGLF
TRBV11-2	TRBJ2-5	ASSLAPRSQETQY
TRBV10-3	TRBJ2-1	AISDRGDGQF
TRBV4-1	TRBJ2-1	ASSQPSGVNEQF
TRBV20-1	TRBJ1-2	SARVSGAGYGYT
TRBV2	TRBJ1-5	ASSKDRGASNQPQH
TRBV7-9	TRBJ2-3	ASSTADTQY
TRBV9	TRBJ2-3	ASSGLAGGTPSTDTQY
TRBV29-1	TRBJ1-1	SVAQGGTEAF
TRBV20-1	TRBJ2-7	SAVPGSYEQY
TRBV19	TRBJ1-2	ASSFATANYGYT
TRBV29-1	.	SVGGAGDEQY
TRBV6-2/TRBV6-3	TRBJ1-5	ASSPTGTRYQPQH
TRBV12-3/TRBV12-4	TRBJ2-7	ASSPTGSLYEQY
TRBV19	TRBJ2-1	ASSLKGPSRYNEQF
TRBV6-1	TRBJ1-1	ASSEARSGSSTEAF
TRBV28	TRBJ1-2	ASSLSGRSYGYT
TRBV11-2	TRBJ1-2	ASSSGFSDPERRYGYT
TRBV10-3	TRBJ2-1	AISEPFSELHYNEQF
TRBV6-6	.	ASSWTGSDEQY
TRBV27	TRBJ2-1	ASSPPRLANEQF
TRBV20-1	TRBJ1-2	SAAEGPNYGYT
TRBV5-1	TRBJ1-2	ASSPPGRTYGYT
TRBV7-8	TRBJ2-3	ASSLNPSGGADTQY
TRBV28	TRBJ2-7	ASSLHTGISYEQY
TRBV7-3	TRBJ2-3	ASSLKAVSTDTQY
TRBV20-1	TRBJ2-1	SASRGAYNEQF
TRBV6-5	TRBJ2-7	ACSKGTSIYEQY
TRBV4-1	TRBJ2-1	ASSQEMGRLGEQF
TRBV27	TRBJ1-2	ASSITGTIFKGYT
TRBV7-7	.	ASSTDGQKETQY
TRBV11-3	.	ASSSRHGVGAYEQY
TRBV20-1	TRBJ2-7	SARWLAGSSYEQY
TRBV5-6	TRBJ2-7	ASSLGRPTGQY
TRBV6-5	TRBJ2-1	ASRRAGWSSYNEQF
TRBV28	TRBJ2-7	ASSQPTRGGEQY
TRBV7-2	TRBJ2-1	ASSLRRGREGEQF
TRBV20-1	TRBJ2-3	SASPSGGPTRYTDTQY
TRBV6-5	TRBJ2-5	ASSYLAGVQETQY